Below are 23 T cell receptor beta chains sequenced from a single sample in a study of cytomegalovirus exposure and HLA in healthy donors. PCR was performed using 60 Vbeta and 13 Jbeta primers. Data came from immunoSEQ multiplex PCR; TCRdb stores just in-frame clones and leaves some out. The sample comprises about 120,000 clones, roughly 80% of which are singletons, and roughly 22% rests with the top ten. What was sequenced was PBMCs. Receptor source: a man aged 25 to 40 in good health and CMV-seropositive.

The chain uses TRBV6-5 and TRBJ2-5; a weak D match, TRBD2 (6 bases). The CDR3 runs 15 residues. Per the germline V gene, CDR1 is MNHEY and CDR2 is SVGAGI. The V end was cut by 0 bases, the J end by 2 bases, with 10 bases between. CDR3 residues: CASSYSEGIQETQYF. The CDR3 nucleotides read TGTGCCAGCAGTTACTCGGAGGGAATACAAGAGACCCAGTACTTC.

The CDR3 here is CASSLVRAGGPSGANVLTF. The CDR3 DNA reads as TGTGCCAGCAGCTTAGTTCGGGCGGGAGGGCCCTCTGGGGCCAACGTCCTGACTTTC. The J gene is TRBJ2-6, the V gene TRBV11-2, with 9 bases lining up with TRBD2. After removal of 1 base from V and 0 bases from J, the junction contained 7 bases not matched to a gene. CDR1 is SGHAT and CDR2 is FQNNGV in the germline V gene. The CDR3 has 19 amino acids.

The CDR3 spells CASSKSGSYEQYF. The CDR3 DNA reads TGTGCCAGCAGCAAATCCGGGAGCTACGAGCAGTACTTC. The gene calls are TRBV7-3 and TRBJ2-7; D possibly corresponds to TRBD2 (6 bases). Germline lookup yields CDR1 SGHTA and CDR2 FQGTGA. CDR3 length: 13 amino acids. Trimming left V 5 bases short and J 3 bases short, with 11 bases between.

The chain combines TRBV13 with TRBJ2-3; D not certain. Germline V gene sequence: CDR1 PRHDT, CDR2 FYEKMQ (reference sequence). V lost 4 bases to trimming and J lost 5 bases, with 19 bases between them. This CDR3 region has 16 residues. CDR3: CASSSWQAPVGDTQYF. CDR3 bases: TGTGCCAGCAGCTCGTGGCAGGCTCCGGTAGGAGATACGCAGTATTTT.

Notes on this clone: An end of the junction differs from the germline gene, which may be a read error. V and J are TRBV5-1 and TRBJ1-1; 9 nucleotides agree with TRBD1. Germline V gene data show CDR1 as SGHRS and CDR2 as YFSETQ. There are 14 residues in the CDR3. The CDR3 here is CASSATGGITEAFF. The CDR3 DNA follows: TGTGCCAGCAGCGCGACAGGGGGGATCACTGAAGCTTTCTTT.

CDR3 region: CASSAAGGVYNEQFF. The CDR3 region has the DNA TGTGCCAGCAGCGCGGCGGGAGGTGTATACAATGAGCAGTTCTTC. The genes are TRBV9 and TRBJ2-1; the match to TRBD2 covers 8 bases. Germline CDR1 SGDLS, CDR2 YYNGEE. Unmatched junction bases numbered 6, after V lost 3 bases and J lost 4 bases. This CDR3 has 15 residues.

V is TRBV27 and J is TRBJ1-5, with TRBD1 matching over 7 bases. Germline V gene sequence: CDR1 MNHEY, CDR2 SMNVEV (reference sequence). CDR3 length: 14 residues. V lost 6 bases to trimming and J lost 9 bases; unmatched junction nucleotides: 11. CDR3 loop: CASRKTGTMAPQHF. CDR3 DNA: TGTGCCAGCAGGAAGACAGGGACAATGGCGCCCCAGCATTTT.

This clone was seen only a few times. The rearrangement links TRBV7-2 to TRBJ1-5; D perhaps matches TRBD1 (5 bases). Germline CDR1 and CDR2: SGHTA and FQGNSA. Trimming stripped 5 bases from V and 3 bases from J, with 17 bases between. This CDR3 spans 16 amino acids. The CDR3 loop is CASSNRGLSLNQPQHF. The DNA for the CDR3 is TGTGCCAGCAGCAATAGGGGTCTATCTCTCAATCAGCCCCAGCATTTT.

As concerns this clone: A read error may produce the germline difference seen at one junction end. The chain couples TRBV7-9 to TRBJ2-7; unclear D gene. The CDR3 spans 14 residues. In germline, CDR1 is SEHNR, CDR2 FQNEAQ (reference sequence). This CDR3 reads CSSSLHGSTYEQYF. For the CDR3, the DNA is TGTTCCAGCAGCTTACATGGCAGTACCTACGAGCAGTACTTC.

This chain connects TRBV5-4 to TRBJ2-2, with 9 bases matching TRBD1. CDR1 and CDR2 from the germline V gene are SGHNT and YYREEE (reference sequence). The V gene end was trimmed by 0 bases and the J gene end by 7 bases; junction bases not matched to a gene: 10. The CDR3 runs to 17 residues. CDR3: CASSLGPPGQGHGELFF. CDR3 sequence (DNA): TGTGCCAGCAGCTTGGGTCCCCCGGGACAGGGCCACGGGGAGCTGTTTTTT.

The chain carries TRBV7-2 and TRBJ2-7; D gene unclear. The CDR3 extends over 10 amino acids. V was trimmed by 8 bases and J by 2 bases, leaving 4 bases between them. Germline V gene lookup returns CDR1 SGHTA and CDR2 FQGNSA. Here the CDR3 DNA reads TGTGCCAGCGGCACCTACGAGCAGTACTTC. It specifies CASGTYEQYF. Drawing the rest from reference TRBV7-2 and TRBJ2-7, the complete variable domain is GAGVSQSPSNKVTEKGKDVELRCDPISGHTALYWYRQSLGQGLEFLIYFQGNSAPDKSGLPSDRFSAERTGGSVSTLTIQRTQQEDSAVYLCASGTYEQYFGPGTRLTVT.

This clone was picked up one time. The genes are TRBV27 and TRBJ2-7, with D tentatively TRBD2 (6 bases). The germline CDR1 and CDR2 sequences are MNHEY and SMNVEV (reference sequence). The V and J ends lost 8 bases and 2 bases respectively, with 13 bases between them. The CDR3 loop spans 13 amino acids. The CDR3 protein is CASAAGRTYEQYF. The CDR3 bases are TGTGCCAGCGCTGCGGGGCGCACCTACGAGCAGTACTTC.

The rearrangement uses TRBV9 and TRBJ2-2; D is perhaps TRBD2 (5 bases). Trimming removed 9 bases from V and 2 bases from J, with 14 bases in between. The V gene's germline CDR1 is SGDLS and CDR2 YYNGEE. The CDR3 totals 14 residues. Here the CDR3 DNA reads TGTGCCACCTCCCGACTACCTAACACCGGGGAGCTGTTTTTT. Translated, it gives CATSRLPNTGELFF.

The rearrangement joins TRBV6-5 to TRBJ2-3; unclear D gene. Germline lookup yields CDR1 MNHEY and CDR2 SVGAGI. Trimming stripped 8 bases from V and 4 bases from J, with 16 bases between. This CDR3 is built from 14 residues. CDR3 DNA: TGTGCCAGCGCACTTCCCAGGAACGCAGATACGCAGTATTTT. It codes for CASALPRNADTQYF.

The rearrangement joins TRBV11-1 to TRBJ2-1; 7 bases fit TRBD1. J lost 2 bases, V lost 5 bases, and 9 bases had no gene match. Germline V gives CDR1 SGHAT, CDR2 FQDESV (reference sequence). The CDR3 runs to 16 residues. As DNA, the CDR3 is TGTGCCAGCAGCCGCAACCGGGACAGAACCTACAATGAGCAGTTCTTC. It is translated as CASSRNRDRTYNEQFF.

The chain couples TRBV28 to TRBJ2-3, with TRBD2 identical over 11 bases. Germline lookup yields CDR1 MDHEN and CDR2 SYDVKM. V was clipped by 7 bases and J by 0 bases; unmatched bases: 3. The CDR3 loop spans 15 amino acids. This chain's CDR3 is CASKLAGASTDTQYF. The CDR3 nucleotides are TGTGCCAGCAAACTAGCGGGGGCAAGCACAGATACGCAGTATTTT. Using reference TRBV28 and TRBJ2-3 for the parts outside the CDR3, the full variable domain is DVKVTQSSRYLVKRTGEKVFLECVQDMDHENMFWYRQDPGLGLRLIYFSYDVKMKEKGDIPEGYSVSREKKERFSLILESASTNQTSMYLCASKLAGASTDTQYFGPGTRLTVL.

This CDR3 is CASSLGGGHEKLFF. The CDR3 bases are TGCGCCAGCAGCTTGGGGGGAGGACATGAAAAACTGTTTTTT. The chain combines TRBV5-1 with TRBJ1-4; no firm D call. V lost 0 bases, J lost 6 bases, and 9 bases lay in between. This CDR3 spans 14 amino acids. Per germline, CDR1 SGHRS and CDR2 YFSETQ.

The V and J genes are TRBV7-8 and TRBJ1-1; possibly TRBD1 for D (5 bases). Germline V CDR1 and CDR2: SGHVS, FQNEAQ. The CDR3 has 12 residues. V was clipped by 5 bases and J by 7 bases, with 11 bases between them. CDR3 coding DNA: TGTGCCAGCAGCCCCGGAGGGGATGAAGCTTTCTTT. The encoded protein is CASSPGGDEAFF.

In this sample, this clone turned up once. The V and J genes are TRBV5-1 and TRBJ2-5; a weak D match, TRBD1 (5 bases). Germline V gene sequence: CDR1 SGHRS, CDR2 YFSETQ. This CDR3 has 13 residues. Between the trimmed V and J ends, which lost 6 bases and 5 bases, there was a span of 14 bases. The CDR3 loop reads CASNSQGWETQYF. DNA for the CDR3: TGCGCCAGCAATTCCCAGGGTTGGGAGACCCAGTACTTC.

The chain carries TRBV28 and TRBJ1-3, with a weak D call TRBD1 (6 bases). V lost 11 bases to trimming and J lost 7 bases, with 24 bases between them. This CDR3 comprises 15 residues. Germline V lookup: CDR1 MDHEN, CDR2 SYDVKM. CDR3 sequence reads: CAARGGASGWNTIYF. The DNA of the CDR3 is TGTGCCGCAAGAGGGGGGGCATCAGGGTGGAACACCATATATTTT. Full variable domain (rest looked up from reference TRBV28 and TRBJ1-3): DVKVTQSSRYLVKRTGEKVFLECVQDMDHENMFWYRQDPGLGLRLIYFSYDVKMKEKGDIPEGYSVSREKKERFSLILESASTNQTSMYLCAARGGASGWNTIYFGEGSWLTVV.

The rearrangement joins TRBV7-2 to TRBJ2-1; a weak D match, TRBD2 (6 bases). Germline V gene lookup returns CDR1 SGHTA and CDR2 FQGNSA. This CDR3 has 14 residues. The V and J ends lost 1 base and 10 bases respectively, with 14 bases between them. CDR3 coding DNA: TGTGCCAGCAGCTTAGGCCCAGGAGGGCGGGAGCAGTTCTTC. Translation gives CASSLGPGGREQFF. Using reference TRBV7-2 and TRBJ2-1 for the parts outside the CDR3, the full variable domain is GAGVSQSPSNKVTEKGKDVELRCDPISGHTALYWYRQSLGQGLEFLIYFQGNSAPDKSGLPSDRFSAERTGGSVSTLTIQRTQQEDSAVYLCASSLGPGGREQFFGPGTRLTVL.

This chain joins TRBV5-1 and TRBJ2-2; 7 nucleotides agree with TRBD2. This CDR3 region has 14 residues. Trimming at V came to 2 bases and at J to 6 bases, leaving 4 bases not matched to a gene. Germline V gene data show CDR1 as SGHRS and CDR2 as YFSETQ. CDR3 coding DNA: TGCGCCAGCAGCTTTTCCACTAGCGCCGGGGAGCTGTTTTTT. Translating gives CASSFSTSAGELFF.

The chain is built from TRBV6-6 and TRBJ1-2; possibly TRBD1 for D (5 bases). This CDR3 region has 11 residues. Germline CDR1 is MNHNY and CDR2 is SVGAGI (reference sequence). Trimming removed 6 bases from V and 10 bases from J, with 12 bases in between. CDR3: CASSQTGSYTF. CDR3 bases: TGTGCCAGCAGCCAAACAGGATCCTACACCTTC.